Listed below are T cell receptor beta chains from one sample, sequenced in a study of sequential checkpoint blockade in melanoma. TCRdb keeps only in-frame clones here, not all; method: immunoSEQ multiplex PCR. This table holds about 37,000 clones, 84% found once. The material sequenced was CD8+ T cells sorted from blood (inferred from file names), taken from a patient given nivolumab and ipilimumab in sequence. These receptor sequences come from a human donor with melanoma. Each CDR3 is given with its conserved first and last residue. The D gene is left open where the match is weak. Clone size is stated in some rows and not others, as once, few, many or a class when expanded.

d_call j_call clone_size cdr3_length v_call cdr3_nt cdr3_aa
. TRBJ2-7 . 15 TRBV19 TGTGCCAGTAGTATAGACCCGGGACACAGCTACGAGCAGTACTTC CASSIDPGHSYEQYF
TRBD1 TRBJ1-5 . 14 TRBV28 TGTGCCAGCAGTCTTGGACAGGGAAATCAGCCCCAGCATTTT CASSLGQGNQPQHF
. TRBJ2-3 . 14 TRBV5-6 TGTGCCAGCAGCTCCCCGGGGGGCACAGATACGCAGTATTTT CASSSPGGTDTQYF
TRBD1 TRBJ1-3 few 16 TRBV7-9 TGTGCCAGCAGCCCGACAGGGCTATCCTCTGGAAACACCATATATTTT CASSPTGLSSGNTIYF
. TRBJ1-6 . 14 TRBV27 TGTGCCAGCAGTTTATCGATCATGAGTTCACCCCTCCACTTT CASSLSIMSSPLHF
. TRBJ1-6 . 15 TRBV9 TGTGCCAGCAGCTGGGGGGGAGGGGGGAATTCACCCCTCCACTTT CASSWGGGGNSPLHF
. TRBJ2-7 . 14 TRBV29-1 TGCAGCGTTCACGCCGGACAGAAAGCCTACGAGCAGTACTTC CSVHAGQKAYEQYF
. TRBJ1-1 . 13 TRBV27 TGTGCCAGCAGTTTTCCAGGGGTCACTGAAGCTTTCTTT CASSFPGVTEAFF
TRBD2 TRBJ2-7 . 16 TRBV6-1 TGTGCCAGCAGTGAAGAATTACTAGCGGGTGTCTACGAGCAGTACTTC CASSEELLAGVYEQYF
TRBD2 TRBJ2-5 . 13 TRBV27 TGTGCCAGCAGCCTTGGGGCGGGGAGGGCCCAGTACTTC CASSLGAGRAQYF
. TRBJ2-7 . 14 TRBV7-6 TGTGCCAGCAGCTTAGCGGAGGTTCCCTACGAGCAGTACTTC CASSLAEVPYEQYF
. TRBJ2-5 . 18 TRBV7-3 TGTGCCAGCAGTTTAGTCGGGGGGAGTACCGACAGGGGAGAGACCCAGTACTTC CASSLVGGSTDRGETQYF
. TRBJ2-3 . 13 TRBV29-1 TGCAGCGTTGAGGGACATCCGACAGATACGCAGTATTTT CSVEGHPTDTQYF
. TRBJ2-7 . 15 TRBV7-9 TGTGCCAGCAGCTTAGCGGACTCCGGACCCTACGAGCAGTACTTC CASSLADSGPYEQYF
. TRBJ1-1 . 14 TRBV4-1 TGCGCCAGCAGCCAAGACCCAGGGGCCCCTGAAGCTTTCTTT CASSQDPGAPEAFF
TRBD1 TRBJ1-1 . 15 TRBV19 TGTGCCAGTAGTATCGGCGACAGGGGAGTAACTGAAGCTTTCTTT CASSIGDRGVTEAFF
. TRBJ1-1 . 14 TRBV5-1 TGCGCCAGCAGCCACCGCGGGGTGAACACTGAAGCTTTCTTT CASSHRGVNTEAFF
. TRBJ1-4 . 13 TRBV5-4 TGTGCCAGCAGCTTCTCGACGGGTGAAAAACTGTTTTTT CASSFSTGEKLFF
. TRBJ2-7 few 15 TRBV27 TGTGCCAGCAGTTCACTACAGGGTACGCCCTACGAGCAGTACTTC CASSSLQGTPYEQYF
. TRBJ1-5 . 17 TRBV7-2 TGTGCCAGCAGCTTAGCGAGGAGGGGCGAGAGCAATCAGCCCCAGCATTTT CASSLARRGESNQPQHF
. TRBJ2-5 once 14 TRBV27 TGTGCCAGCCACCCCGGCGGGTTGGGAGAGACCCAGTACTTC CASHPGGLGETQYF
TRBD1 TRBJ1-1 . 16 TRBV19 TGTGCCAGTAGTATAAACTCGGGGGACAGCGGAACTGAAGCTTTCTTT CASSINSGDSGTEAFF
TRBD1 TRBJ2-6 . 16 TRBV19 TGTGCCAGTAGTATATCAGGGGGCTCTGGGGCCAACGTCCTGACTTTC CASSISGGSGANVLTF
TRBD1 TRBJ1-2 once 15 TRBV28 TGTGCCAGCAGTTTAACCGGACAGGCGCTCGTCAGCTACACCTTC CASSLTGQALVSYTF
. TRBJ2-1 . 16 TRBV5-1 TGCGCCAGCAGCTTGTATAGCGGAAGCTCCTACAATGAGCAGTTCTTC CASSLYSGSSYNEQFF
. TRBJ1-2 . 13 TRBV4-1 TGCGCCAGCAGCCAAGTCGGGGAATACGGCTACACCTTC CASSQVGEYGYTF
TRBD1 TRBJ1-2 . 15 TRBV5-5 TGTGCCAGCAGGCGTACTCCGGGACAGGGGGATGGCTACACCTTC CASRRTPGQGDGYTF
TRBD1 TRBJ2-5 . 14 TRBV5-1 TGCGCCAGTACGGGGGACAGGGGCCAAGAGACCCAGTACTTC CASTGDRGQETQYF
. TRBJ2-1 . 15 TRBV7-9 TGTGCCAGCAGCGTCCGGGACACATTAATCAATGAGCAGTTCTTC CASSVRDTLINEQFF
TRBD2 TRBJ2-7 . 16 TRBV28 TGTGCCAGCAGTTTTTCCAGGGAACTAGCGGGAGGGAAACTCTACTTC CASSFSRELAGGKLYF
. TRBJ2-5 . 15 TRBV6-5 TGTGCCAGCAGTTACCAGGGGTGGGTCCAAGAGACCCAGTACTTC CASSYQGWVQETQYF
. TRBJ1-2 . 14 TRBV9 TGTGCCAGCAGCGTAGGGTCAGGGTTGAATGGCTACACCTTC CASSVGSGLNGYTF
. TRBJ2-3 . 14 TRBV28 TGTGCGTCGACACCGGCAGTAAAAACAGATACGCAGTATTTT CASTPAVKTDTQYF
TRBD2 TRBJ2-7 . 14 TRBV9 TGTGCCAGCAGCGTAGCTAGCGGGAGTTACGAGCAGTACTTC CASSVASGSYEQYF
TRBD2 TRBJ2-7 . 14 TRBV28 TGTGCCAGTAAACCGGGACTAGCGGAATACGAGCAGTACTTC CASKPGLAEYEQYF
TRBD2 TRBJ2-5 . 15 TRBV10-3 TGTGCCATCGGTCAGACTAGCGGGAGAGGAGAGACCCAGTACTTC CAIGQTSGRGETQYF
TRBD2 TRBJ2-5 . 18 TRBV7-9 TGTGCCAGCAGCTCCCATAGACAGGGACTAGCGGGGGTGGAGACCCAGTACTTC CASSSHRQGLAGVETQYF